A selection of T cell receptor beta chains follows, all from one sample in a study of blood T cells in healthy people across ages. Via MiXCR, TCRdb re-called the 5' RACE reads, giving one row per CDR3 protein. This repertoire shows approximately 780,000 distinct CDR3 sequences, about a quarter found once; its top ten account for about 2.9%. The sample also formed part of further work on T cells of mothers and their children.

The sequenced material came from blood. Receptors originate from a boy between 10 and 17 years old in good health. Each CDR3 is given with its conserved first and last residue. The D gene is left open where the match is weak. Rows give clone size only sometimes, using once, few, many, or a class for an expanded clone.

CASSLGQVEANTEAFF,TGTGCCAGCAGCCTTGGACAGGTAGAGGCGAACACTGAAGCTTTCTTT,TRBV12-3/TRBV12-4,TRBJ1-1,TRBD1,.
CASSPRTGGFWAKNIQYF,TGTGCCAGCAGCCCGCGGACGGGGGGCTTCTGGGCCAAAAACATTCAGTACTTC,TRBV7-8,TRBJ2-4,.,.
CSARIFRTDTQYF,TGCAGTGCTAGGATTTTCCGAACAGATACGCAGTATTTT,TRBV20-1,TRBJ2-3,.,.
CASGLPSTVDEQYF,TGTGCTAGTGGTTTGCCCTCCACAGTCGACGAGCAGTACTTC,TRBV12-5,TRBJ2-7,.,few
CASSQGLLETQYF,TGCGCCAGCAGCCAAGGGCTTTTAGAGACCCAGTACTTC,TRBV4-1,TRBJ2-5,.,many
CASTRAGAYNEQFF,TGTGCCAGCACCCGAGCGGGGGCCTACAATGAGCAGTTCTTC,TRBV7-2,TRBJ2-1,TRBD2,.
CASSPNRDGYTF,TGTGCCAGCTCACCAAATCGGGATGGCTACACCTTC,TRBV18,TRBJ1-2,.,.
CATSTGQDGNTIYF,TGTGCCACCAGCACGGGACAGGATGGAAACACCATATATTTT,TRBV15,TRBJ1-3,TRBD1,.
CSTRRGNSNEKLFF,TGCAGCACCCGGCGGGGGAACAGTAATGAAAAACTGTTTTTT,TRBV29-1,TRBJ1-4,.,.
CASSPRGSGANVLTF,TGTGCCAGCAGCCCCAGAGGGTCTGGGGCCAACGTCCTGACTTTC,TRBV6-2/TRBV6-3,TRBJ2-6,.,many
CSAYSGGFAYEQYF,TGCAGTGCTTATAGCGGGGGGTTCGCCTACGAGCAGTACTTC,TRBV20-1,TRBJ2-7,TRBD2,few
CASSLDPQGGYGYTF,TGTGCCAGCAGCTTAGATCCCCAGGGAGGCTATGGCTACACCTTC,TRBV7-8,TRBJ1-2,.,few
CASTRQGLSSYNEQFF,TGTGCCAGCACCCGACAGGGGCTGAGCTCCTACAATGAGCAGTTCTTC,TRBV12-3/TRBV12-4,TRBJ2-1,TRBD1,.
CAGEGLVAEAFF,TGTGCCGGGGAAGGACTAGTCGCTGAAGCTTTCTTT,TRBV7-9,TRBJ1-1,.,few
CASSQGDSGLETQYF,TGTGCCAGCAGCCAAGGGGATAGTGGGTTAGAGACCCAGTACTTC,TRBV3-1,TRBJ2-5,.,.
CSARVVGVADTQYF,TGCAGTGCTAGAGTAGTCGGGGTGGCAGATACGCAGTATTTT,TRBV20-1,TRBJ2-3,.,.
CATSRRIQGSLHGYTF,TGTGCCACCAGCAGACGAATACAGGGGTCCCTCCATGGCTACACCTTC,TRBV15,TRBJ1-2,TRBD1,.
CASSEHNEQFF,TGTGCCAGCTCGGAACACAATGAGCAGTTCTTC,TRBV6-5,TRBJ2-1,.,.
CASRVDRGRANEQFF,TGTGCCAGCAGAGTAGACAGGGGGCGCGCGAATGAGCAGTTCTTC,TRBV7-2,TRBJ2-1,TRBD1,.
CASSSASPRAFF,TGTGCCAGCAGCTCCGCATCTCCCCGAGCTTTCTTT,TRBV11-2,TRBJ1-1,.,.
CASSSPGTGLLSYTF,TGCGCCAGCAGCTCACCCGGGACAGGACTATTAAGCTACACCTTC,TRBV5-1,TRBJ1-2,TRBD1,.
CAISGGGTEQYF,TGTGCCATCAGTGGGGGAGGTACCGAGCAGTACTTC,TRBV10-3,TRBJ2-7,.,.
CASSLEPWIWTGELFF,TGTGCCAGCAGCTTAGAGCCGTGGATATGGACCGGGGAGCTGTTTTTT,TRBV7-9,TRBJ2-2,.,few
CASSPYSGTVNEKLFF,TGCGCCAGCAGCCCCTATTCCGGGACAGTCAATGAAAAACTGTTTTTT,TRBV5-1,TRBJ1-4,TRBD1,few
CASSLGDAFPNEQFF,TGTGCCAGCAGTCTTGGGGACGCCTTCCCCAATGAGCAGTTCTTC,TRBV12-3/TRBV12-4,TRBJ2-1,.,.
CASSQLLGYRWTPLHF,TGTGCCAGCAGCCAATTGCTGGGATACCGCTGGACGCCCCTCCACTTT,TRBV4-2,TRBJ1-6,.,few
CSARTGAGSVFGEAFF,TGCAGTGCTAGGACGGGAGCAGGTTCTGTTTTCGGTGAAGCTTTCTTT,TRBV20-1,TRBJ1-1,.,many
CASSLTQLSGANVLTF,TGTGCCAGCAGTCTTACCCAGCTCTCTGGGGCCAACGTCCTGACTTTC,TRBV6-1,TRBJ2-6,.,.
CATSDLAGDGSETQYF,TGTGCCACCAGTGATTTAGCGGGGGACGGATCGGAGACCCAGTACTTC,TRBV24-1,TRBJ2-5,TRBD2,few
CASSQETGANVLTF,TGTGCCAGCAGCCAAGAAACCGGGGCCAACGTCCTGACTTTC,TRBV3-1,TRBJ2-6,.,.
CASSLQSGGGDTQHF,TGTGCCAGCAGCTTACAGTCCGGCGGGGGAGATACGCAGCATTTT,TRBV11-3,TRBJ1-5,.,.
CSVEGQGNNEQFF,TGCAGCGTTGAAGGACAGGGAAACAATGAGCAGTTCTTC,TRBV29-1,TRBJ2-1,TRBD1,many
CASSTRRTDTQYF,TGTGCCAGCAGCACCAGACGGACAGATACGCAGTATTTT,TRBV6-5,TRBJ2-3,.,.
CASSRQGLAKNIQYF,TGTGCCAGCAGCCGACAGGGGCTAGCCAAAAACATTCAGTACTTC,TRBV5-6,TRBJ2-4,TRBD1,few
CSVERTSGGWYEQYF,TGCAGCGTTGAAAGGACTAGCGGGGGGTGGTACGAGCAGTACTTC,TRBV29-1,TRBJ2-7,TRBD2,.
CSARDDGVGDEQYF,TGCAGTGCTAGAGACGACGGAGTGGGGGACGAGCAGTACTTC,TRBV20-1,TRBJ2-7,.,.
CASSLTTGSADTQYF,TGTGCCAGCAGTTTAACGACCGGGAGTGCAGATACGCAGTATTTT,TRBV27,TRBJ2-3,.,few
CSAKQGRSNYGYTF,TGCAGCGCCAAACAGGGGAGGAGCAACTATGGCTACACCTTC,TRBV29-1,TRBJ1-2,TRBD1,.
CASSLAETSGTDTQYF,TGCGCCAGCAGCTTGGCCGAGACTAGCGGCACAGATACGCAGTATTTT,TRBV5-1,TRBJ2-3,TRBD2,.
CASSGTGWDSYEQYF,TGTGCCAGCAGTGGAACAGGGTGGGACTCCTACGAGCAGTACTTC,TRBV6-1,TRBJ2-7,.,.
CASSPDAARYGYTF,TGCGCCAGCAGCCCAGACGCAGCCCGCTATGGCTACACCTTC,TRBV5-1,TRBJ1-2,.,.
CSATPGGGQPQHF,TGCAGTGCTACGCCAGGTGGAGGACAGCCCCAGCATTTT,TRBV20-1,TRBJ1-5,.,.
CASSLAGTPGLAFF,TGCGCCAGCAGCTTGGCCGGGACACCGGGTTTGGCTTTCTTT,TRBV5-1,TRBJ1-1,.,.
CASSYSGRGYEQYF,TGTGCCAGCAGTTACTCCGGACGCGGGTACGAGCAGTACTTC,TRBV6-5,TRBJ2-7,.,.
CSARDPRISYEQYF,TGCAGTGCTAGAGATCCACGGATCTCCTACGAGCAGTACTTC,TRBV20-1,TRBJ2-7,.,few
CASTGQRLETQYF,TGTGCCAGCACTGGACAGCGCCTGGAGACCCAGTACTTC,TRBV6-5,TRBJ2-5,.,.
CASSPGTGAGLDTIYF,TGTGCCAGCAGTCCCGGGACAGGGGCTGGATTGGACACCATATATTTT,TRBV12-3/TRBV12-4,TRBJ1-3,TRBD1,few
CASSEQNLGYGKLFF,TGTGCCAGCAGTGAACAGAATTTGGGGTATGGAAAACTGTTTTTT,TRBV6-1,TRBJ1-4,.,.
CSVRTGNEKLFF,TGCAGCGTGAGGACAGGCAATGAAAAACTGTTTTTT,TRBV29-1,TRBJ1-4,TRBD1,.
CASSPSGGAGNTIYF,TGTGCCAGCAGCCCAAGTGGAGGGGCTGGAAACACCATATATTTT,TRBV7-9,TRBJ1-3,.,few
CASSPWTVSGEQYF,TGTGCCAGCAGTCCATGGACAGTTTCGGGGGAGCAGTACTTC,TRBV12-3/TRBV12-4,TRBJ2-7,.,few